Only a few counts were recorded for the clone carrying this T cell receptor (beta chain). Each and every patient relapsed after autologous stem cell transplantation, and patients got differing brentuximab vedotin exposure. The assay was immunoSEQ multiplex PCR, and TCRdb's table has in-frame clones only and misses some. The sample lists 80,000 to 100,000 clones, roughly 92% occurring once. The data originate from a study of PD-1 blockade in classical Hodgkin lymphoma. The sample in question was peripheral blood mononuclear cells (PBMCs), obtained at baseline. The receptor's source is a human donor with classical Hodgkin lymphoma.

The CDR3 region has the DNA TGTGCCAGCACAAACACCGGGGAGCTGTTTTTT. Protein sequence: CASTNTGELFF. The V call is TRBV9, the J call TRBJ2-2; D is uncertain. The germline V gene has CDR1 SGDLS and CDR2 YYNGEE. The CDR3 totals 11 residues. V was shortened by 6 bases and J by 2 bases, with 2 bases between the two germline ends.